Below, 29 T cell receptor beta chains from the same sample are listed, as sequenced in a study of long-term antiretroviral therapy in people with HIV. This was the immunoSEQ v3.0 assay at survey level. Some clones are missing from TCRdb's copy, which holds only in-frame ones; the method was immunoSEQ multiplex PCR. In the table there are tens of thousands of clones, roughly 87% of which are singletons. Sequenced material: unsorted PBMCs, taken 0.4 years after starting antiretroviral therapy. These receptors all come from a man aged 50-59 years with HIV.

This clone was detected a few times. This chain uses TRBV7-6 with TRBJ2-7, with D unresolved. V was shortened by 1 base and J by 6 bases, with 10 bases between the two germline ends. The CDR3 consists of 13 residues. In germline, CDR1 is SGHVS, CDR2 FNYEAQ. CDR3 region: CASSLGGSSEQYF. The CDR3, as DNA: TGTGCCAGCAGCTTAGGGGGATCTTCCGAGCAGTACTTC.

This chain joins TRBV6-1 and TRBJ1-1; no definite D call. V shed 3 bases and J shed 4 bases, with 9 bases lying between them. CDR1 is MNHNS, CDR2 SASEGT, per germline. CDR3 size: 13 residues. Here the CDR3 reads CASSDYRGTEAFF. DNA of the CDR3: TGTGCCAGCAGTGATTACCGGGGCACTGAAGCTTTCTTT.

This chain links TRBV28 with TRBJ2-1; 9 bases are a match to TRBD2. The CDR3 spans 18 residues. Germline CDR1 is MDHEN and CDR2 is SYDVKM. The J segment lost 3 bases and the V segment lost 5 bases, leaving 14 bases of the junction unmatched. CDR3 region: CASSGRRVAGAHYNEQFF. The CDR3 DNA reads TGTGCCAGCAGTGGACGTAGAGTAGCGGGGGCCCACTACAATGAGCAGTTCTTC.

This chain connects TRBV6-5 to TRBJ2-1, with TRBD1 matching 9 bases. V was pared by 5 bases and J by 1 base, with 3 bases of the junction left unmatched. The CDR3 contains 15 residues. CDR1 and CDR2 (germline): MNHEY, SVGAGI. The DNA for the CDR3 is TGTGCCAGCAGTCTCGACAGGGGGTCCTACAATGAGCAGTTCTTC. It specifies CASSLDRGSYNEQFF.

V gene TRBV28 combines with J gene TRBJ1-1; possible D gene TRBD1, 5 bases. Germline CDR1 and CDR2: MDHEN and SYDVKM. The CDR3 has 14 amino acids. Trimming stripped 5 bases from V and 4 bases from J, with 14 bases between. The CDR3 nucleotides read TGTGCCAGCAGTGAAGGGGCAGTCCGCACTGAAGCTTTCTTT. Amino acid sequence: CASSEGAVRTEAFF.

In DNA form, the CDR3 reads TGCGCCAGCAGTTGGGGGTTGACCTACGAGCAGTACTTC. Residues: CASSWGLTYEQYF. The chain uses TRBV5-1 and TRBJ2-7; D tentatively fits TRBD1 or TRBD2 (5 bases each). Germline V gene lookup returns CDR1 SGHRS and CDR2 YFSETQ. This CDR3 comprises 13 residues. V dropped 5 bases and J dropped 2 bases, with 11 bases sitting between them.

The V gene is TRBV25-1, the J gene TRBJ2-5, with 11 bases fitting TRBD2. Germline V gene sequence: CDR1 MGHDK, CDR2 SYGVNS. The CDR3 is 15 amino acids. Unmatched junction bases numbered 14, after V lost 6 bases and J lost 11 bases. The CDR3 spells CASSLVAGGPREQYF. For the CDR3, the DNA is TGTGCCAGCAGCCTCGTAGCGGGGGGGCCCCGGGAGCAGTACTTC.

This clone has a handful of counts. The rearrangement uses TRBV7-9 and TRBJ2-1, with D perhaps matching TRBD2 (6 bases). The CDR3 covers 17 residues. Trimming shortened V by 5 bases and J by 4 bases, and 21 bases separated the two germline ends. Per the germline V gene, CDR1 is SEHNR and CDR2 is FQNEAQ (reference sequence). The CDR3 DNA reads TGTGCCAGCAGCATAGGCAGACCGGGACTGGATTACAATGAGCAGTTCTTC. Its protein is CASSIGRPGLDYNEQFF.

This sequence joins TRBV7-9 and TRBJ2-5, with D unclear. Trimming pared 5 bases from V and 2 bases from J, leaving 9 bases between. Germline loops: CDR1 SEHNR, CDR2 FQNEAQ (reference sequence). The CDR3 contains 13 residues. The CDR3 sequence: CASSRIAQETQYF. The CDR3 DNA is TGTGCCAGCAGCCGAATTGCGCAAGAGACCCAGTACTTC.

The chain carries TRBV18 and TRBJ1-1, with 8 bases identical to TRBD1. This CDR3 has 16 amino acids. CDR1 and CDR2 from the germline V gene are KGHSH and LQKENI. V dropped 0 bases and J dropped 5; count of bases not matched to a gene: 8. CDR3 in amino acids: CASSPPGQGTVTEAFF. The CDR3 nucleotides are TGTGCCAGCTCACCACCTGGACAGGGCACTGTGACTGAAGCTTTCTTT.

V is TRBV28 and J is TRBJ1-2, with 9 positions matching TRBD1. This CDR3 contains 12 residues. J gave up 8 bases and V 6 bases, and 4 bases lay outside the gene matches. Looked up from germline, CDR1 is MDHEN and CDR2 is SYDVKM. The CDR3 coding sequence is TGTGCCAGCAGGTCGGGACAGGGAGGCTACACCTTC. It translates to CASRSGQGGYTF.

V usage is TRBV7-2 and J usage is TRBJ1-2; D call uncertain. The CDR3 spans 13 residues. The V gene lost 3 bases and the J gene lost 1 base, with 6 bases spanning the gap. In germline, CDR1 is SGHTA, CDR2 FQGNSA. In DNA form, the CDR3 reads TGTGCCAGCAGCTTCGACCTTAACTATGGCTACACCTTC. Protein product: CASSFDLNYGYTF. The full variable domain, its missing parts supplied by reference TRBV7-2 and TRBJ1-2, is GAGVSQSPSNKVTEKGKDVELRCDPISGHTALYWYRQSLGQGLEFLIYFQGNSAPDKSGLPSDRFSAERTGGSVSTLTIQRTQQEDSAVYLCASSFDLNYGYTFGSGTRLTVV.

The chain is built from TRBV30 and TRBJ2-2; 7 bases are a match to TRBD2. The CDR3 is 13 residues long. Germline-derived CDR1 and CDR2 are GTSNPN and SVGIG (reference sequence). The J segment lost 8 bases and the V segment lost 2 bases, leaving 5 bases of the junction unmatched. Here the CDR3 reads CAWSSGGTGELFF. The CDR3 nucleotides read TGTGCCTGGAGTTCGGGGGGAACTGGGGAGCTGTTTTTT.

The J gene is TRBJ2-7, the V gene TRBV4-1; possible D gene TRBD1, 6 bases. V gave up 2 bases and J gave up 2 bases, with 13 bases separating them. CDR3 length: 15 residues. CDR1 MGHRA and CDR2 YSYEKL come from the germline V gene. In DNA form, the CDR3 reads TGCGCCAGCAGCCAACGAATAACAGGGACCTACGAGCAGTACTTC. The encoded protein is CASSQRITGTYEQYF.

The chain uses TRBV28 and TRBJ2-7, with D possibly being TRBD2 (6 bases). Trimming took off 3 bases at V and 3 bases at J, with 6 bases between the two ends. The CDR3 has 12 amino acids. Germline loops: CDR1 MDHEN, CDR2 SYDVKM. DNA for the CDR3: TGTGCCAGCAGTTTGGGGGGCTACGAGCAGTACTTC. Its translation is CASSLGGYEQYF.

The chain carries TRBV2 and TRBJ2-3; 11 nucleotides agree with TRBD2. This CDR3 is 15 amino acids long. The trim removed 8 bases at V and 2 bases at J, leaving 6 bases unmatched. Germline V gene sequence: CDR1 SNHLY, CDR2 FYNNEI. DNA of the CDR3: TGTGCCAGCGATTATAGCGGGGGGGCCACAGATACGCAGTATTTT. Its translation is CASDYSGGATDTQYF.

The V call is TRBV9, the J call TRBJ1-1; D is undetermined. The CDR3 covers 15 residues. V gave up 3 bases and J gave up 1 base, with 13 bases separating them. The V gene's germline CDR1 is SGDLS and CDR2 YYNGEE. CDR3 bases: TGTGCCAGCAGCGCCCAGTTGGACGGGAACACTGAAGCTTTCTTT. Protein: CASSAQLDGNTEAFF.

This rearrangement joins TRBV4-1 to TRBJ1-1, with D tentatively TRBD1 (6 bases). Trimming stripped 6 bases from V and 0 bases from J, with 11 bases between. Germline assignment: CDR1 MGHRA and CDR2 YSYEKL. The CDR3 loop spans 14 amino acids. The CDR3 sequence: CASRRQELNTEAFF. CDR3 nucleotide sequence: TGCGCCAGCAGGAGACAGGAGCTGAACACTGAAGCTTTCTTT.

This clone was seen a single time. The CDR3 DNA sequence: TGTGCCAGCAGCGTATTCTTTACAGGGGCCAACGTCCTGACTTTC. Amino acids: CASSVFFTGANVLTF. The V and J genes are TRBV9 and TRBJ2-6; the D is unclear. This CDR3 region has 15 residues. Trimming removed 1 base at V and 4 bases at J, with 9 bases between. Germline V CDR1 and CDR2: SGDLS, YYNGEE.

This clone was observed a handful of times. The chain is built from TRBV5-6 and TRBJ1-2; 7 nucleotides match TRBD1. The CDR3 is 13 residues long. With V trimmed by 4 bases and J by 8 bases, 8 bases remained unmatched. Germline V gene sequence: CDR1 SGHDT, CDR2 YYEEEE. CDR3 amino acids: CASSPPTGKGYTF. As DNA, the CDR3 is TGTGCCAGCAGCCCCCCGACAGGGAAGGGCTACACCTTC.

The chain joins TRBV5-4 to TRBJ2-2; TRBD1 or TRBD2 may be the D gene (6 bases each). V was cut by 10 bases and J by 1 base, with 20 bases left in between. The CDR3 is 16 residues long. CDR1 is SGHNT, CDR2 YYREEE, per germline (reference sequence). The CDR3 nucleotides read TGTGCCGCTAGGGGGGATCTAAAGATGAACACCGGGGAGCTGTTTTTT. Translation: CAARGDLKMNTGELFF.

This sequence joins TRBV5-1 and TRBJ1-2, with a tentative D call TRBD1 (5 bases). This CDR3 has 13 residues. From germline, CDR1 is SGHRS and CDR2 YFSETQ. Trimming cost V 4 bases and J 5 bases, with 12 bases left between them. CDR3 nucleotide sequence: TGCGCCAGCAGCCCGGACAAGTTATATGGCTACACCTTC. Translated, it gives CASSPDKLYGYTF.

The CDR3 spells CASSLGPGRDRPNTEAFF. DNA of the CDR3: TGTGCCAGCAGCCTGGGGCCCGGCAGGGATAGGCCGAACACTGAAGCTTTCTTT. The V and J genes are TRBV11-2 and TRBJ1-1; tentative D call: TRBD1 (5 bases). The germline V gene encodes CDR1 SGHAT and CDR2 FQNNGV. Trimming took 5 bases from V and 1 from J, leaving 23 bases between them. CDR3 length equals 18 residues.

V and J are TRBV19 and TRBJ2-3, with a weak D call TRBD1 (6 bases). The CDR3 has 13 amino acids. Trimming cost V 4 bases and J 7 bases, with 12 bases left between them. The V gene's germline CDR1 is LNHDA and CDR2 SQIVND (reference sequence). The CDR3 DNA reads as TGTGCCAGTAGTAGACAGGATGATTATACGCAGTATTTT. It codes for CASSRQDDYTQYF.

The rearrangement joins TRBV7-3 to TRBJ1-5, with 7 positions matching TRBD1. V shed 6 bases and J 7 bases; nucleotides not matched to a gene: 6. The CDR3 consists of 13 residues. Germline CDR1 reads SGHTA; CDR2 reads FQGTGA. DNA of the CDR3: TGTGCCAGCAGTTCTCGACAGGGCCAGCCCCAGCATTTT. Translating it yields CASSSRQGQPQHF.

The J gene is TRBJ1-4, the V gene TRBV9, with D possibly being TRBD1 (6 bases). Trimming cost V 3 bases and J 3 bases, with 12 bases left between them. From germline, CDR1 is SGDLS and CDR2 YYNGEE. This CDR3 comprises 15 residues. Written as DNA, the CDR3 is TGTGCCAGCAGCGCGAGGGGGGATTCTAATGAAAAACTGTTTTTT. The encoded protein is CASSARGDSNEKLFF.

V gene TRBV4-3 combines with J gene TRBJ1-1; D is unresolved. Trimming left V 0 bases short and J 4 bases short, with 12 bases between. Germline V lookup: CDR1 LGHNA, CDR2 YSLEER. CDR3 length equals 15 residues. The CDR3: CASSQDAGLGTEAFF. The CDR3 DNA sequence: TGCGCCAGCAGCCAAGATGCGGGGTTGGGCACTGAAGCTTTCTTT.

The chain combines TRBV5-1 with TRBJ1-1; D is ambiguous. V lost 4 bases, J lost 1 base, and 11 bases lay in between. CDR3 length: 14 amino acids. Germline CDR1 and CDR2: SGHRS and YFSETQ. CDR3 sequence: CASSPTAKNTEAFF. CDR3 nucleotide sequence: TGCGCCAGCAGCCCCACCGCAAAGAACACTGAAGCTTTCTTT.

The genes are TRBV29-1 and TRBJ2-1, with D perhaps matching TRBD1 (6 bases). CDR3 length: 14 amino acids. Germline V gene lookup returns CDR1 SQVTM and CDR2 ANQGSEA. The ends were cut back, 3 bases at V and 4 bases at J, with 13 bases in the middle. CDR3 in amino acids: CSVEGAETYNEQFF. In DNA form, the CDR3 reads TGCAGCGTTGAGGGGGCCGAAACTTACAATGAGCAGTTCTTC.